The 22 T cell receptor beta chains presented below share a single source sample, sequenced in a study of technical replicates of blood from a few donors. Clones were read by immunoSEQ multiplex PCR, and TCRdb kept only the in-frame ones, dropping some. The data show about 12,000 clones, with 95% seen just once and over 5.5% held by the top ten. Sequenced input: PBMCs. The receptors shown here come from a human donor in good health.

This chain links TRBV18 with TRBJ2-3; TRBD1 agrees at 7 bases. The CDR3 is made up of 16 amino acids. V shed 0 bases, J shed 2 bases, and the junction held 5 bases outside the gene matches. CDR1 is KGHSH and CDR2 is LQKENI in the germline V gene. CDR3: CASSPPDRTFTDTQYF. The CDR3 coding sequence is TGTGCCAGCTCACCACCGGACAGGACCTTCACAGATACGCAGTATTTT.

This clone was detected only once. The rearrangement links TRBV10-3 to TRBJ2-1; 16 nucleotides agree with TRBD2. V shed 6 bases and J 8 bases; nucleotides not matched to a gene: 4. This CDR3 comprises 15 residues. Germline values: CDR1 ENHRY, CDR2 SYGVKD. CDR3: CAIRGLAGGPDEQFF. The CDR3 DNA follows: TGTGCCATCAGGGGACTAGCGGGAGGGCCGGATGAGCAGTTCTTC.

V usage is TRBV25-1 and J usage is TRBJ2-3, with 11 bases matching TRBD2. This CDR3 contains 18 residues. V gave up 5 bases and J gave up 10 bases; unmatched junction bases: 20. CDR1 and CDR2 from the germline V gene are MGHDK and SYGVNS. Here the CDR3 DNA reads TGTGCCAGCAGTCGGACGCTCGTTACTAGCGGGAGAGATATTGCGCAGTATTTT. This translates into CASSRTLVTSGRDIAQYF.

CDR3 residues: CASSQRFQETQYF. The CDR3 DNA follows: TGTGCCAGCAGTCAGCGGTTCCAAGAGACCCAGTACTTC. The V call is TRBV7-2, the J call TRBJ2-5; a weak D match, TRBD2 (5 bases). Germline V CDR1 and CDR2: SGHTA, FQGNSA. Trimming shortened V by 6 bases and J by 1 base, and 9 bases separated the two germline ends. The CDR3 totals 13 residues.

The CDR3 nucleotides read TGTGCCAGCAGCCAAGAGGCGATAGCGGGCCCTTCCTACGAGCAGTACTTC. Its protein is CASSQEAIAGPSYEQYF. The genes are TRBV4-2 and TRBJ2-7; 7 bases fit TRBD2. From germline, CDR1 is LGHNA and CDR2 YNFKEQ. After removal of 0 bases from V and 1 base from J, the junction contained 9 bases not matched to a gene. The CDR3 covers 17 residues.

The rearrangement uses TRBV6-9 and TRBJ2-3; 8 bases agree with TRBD1. CDR3 length: 16 amino acids. Germline V gives CDR1 MNHGY, CDR2 SVAAGI. Trimming at V came to 6 bases and at J to 2 bases, leaving 10 bases not matched to a gene. CDR3 protein: CASRKDRVWPTDTQYF. CDR3 in DNA: TGTGCCAGCAGGAAGGACAGGGTATGGCCCACAGATACGCAGTATTTT.

The V call is TRBV15, the J call TRBJ2-1; 10 nucleotides agree with TRBD2. Germline V gives CDR1 LNHNV, CDR2 YYDKDF (reference sequence). Trimming took 10 bases from V and 0 from J; bases not matched to a gene: 9. CDR3 length: 16 amino acids. The CDR3 spells CAIGTSATSSYNEQFF. In nucleotides, the CDR3 is TGTGCCATAGGGACTAGCGCCACGAGCTCCTACAATGAGCAGTTCTTC.

V usage is TRBV6-5 and J usage is TRBJ1-5, with TRBD1 identical over 9 bases. The junction had 7 bases not matched to a gene; V was cut back by 8 bases and J by 5 bases. The length of the CDR3 is 14 residues. The germline V gene has CDR1 MNHEY and CDR2 SVGAGI. CDR3 protein: CASGRGQGYQPQHF. As DNA, the CDR3 is TGTGCCAGCGGAAGGGGACAGGGTTATCAGCCCCAGCATTTT.

This chain uses TRBV10-2 with TRBJ2-1, with TRBD2 identical over 8 bases. CDR3 length: 15 residues. The V segment lost 6 bases and the J segment 8 bases; nucleotides outside the gene matches: 12. Germline V gives CDR1 WSHSY, CDR2 SAAADI. The CDR3 nucleotides are TGCGCCAGCAGGGCCCTAGCGGGTACCTATGATGAGCAGTTCTTC. This codes for CASRALAGTYDEQFF.

As DNA, the CDR3 is TGCGCCAGCAGTGAGGGGGCAGGGGGCTGGTACGAGCAGTACTTC. This codes for CASSEGAGGWYEQYF. The rearrangement links TRBV10-1 to TRBJ2-7, with TRBD1 matching 8 bases. This CDR3 spans 15 amino acids. Germline loops: CDR1 WNHNN, CDR2 SYGVQD (reference sequence). After removal of 2 bases from V and 4 bases from J, the junction contained 7 bases not matched to a gene.

The rearrangement joins TRBV18 to TRBJ2-7; D call uncertain. Germline V CDR1 and CDR2: KGHSH, LQKENI. V was clipped by 2 bases and J by 3 bases, with 8 bases between them. CDR3 size: 13 residues. The CDR3 reads CASSPEEYYEQYF. CDR3 sequence (DNA): TGTGCCAGCTCACCAGAGGAGTACTACGAGCAGTACTTC. Filled out from reference TRBV18 and TRBJ2-7, the complete variable domain reads NAGVMQNPRHLVRRRGQEARLRCSPMKGHSHVYWYRQLPEEGLKFMVYLQKENIIDESGMPKERFSAEFPKEGPSILRIQQVVRGDSAAYFCASSPEEYYEQYFGPGTRLTVT.

The chain links TRBV18 to TRBJ1-1; a possible D gene is TRBD1 (5 bases). The CDR3 length is 16 residues. V was trimmed by 2 bases and J by 2 bases, leaving 15 bases between them. Germline lookup yields CDR1 KGHSH and CDR2 LQKENI. CDR3 coding DNA: TGTGCCAGCTCACCATATCCCCAGGGCGGCAACACTGAAGCTTTCTTT. Its translation is CASSPYPQGGNTEAFF.

The V call is TRBV10-3, the J call TRBJ2-1; D perhaps matches TRBD1 (5 bases). CDR1 is ENHRY and CDR2 is SYGVKD in the germline V gene. V was clipped by 11 bases and J by 2 bases, with 13 bases between them. The CDR3 extends over 13 amino acids. This CDR3 is CAFGRGAYNEQFF. Written as DNA, the CDR3 is TGTGCCTTTGGAAGGGGTGCCTACAATGAGCAGTTCTTC.

The chain combines TRBV4-2 with TRBJ2-5, with D perhaps TRBD2 (6 bases). Germline V lookup: CDR1 LGHNA, CDR2 YNFKEQ. The CDR3 length is 16 residues. Trimming pared 0 bases from V and 5 bases from J, leaving 16 bases between. In DNA, the CDR3 is TGTGCCAGCAGCCAAGAGTTGGGGGGAGGTCGGGAGACCCAGTACTTC. Its translation: CASSQELGGGRETQYF.

The rearrangement links TRBV27 to TRBJ2-1; 14 bases line up with TRBD2. V shed 7 bases, J shed 10 bases, and the junction held 9 bases outside the gene matches. This CDR3 has 15 amino acids. Germline CDR1 and CDR2: MNHEY and SMNVEV (reference sequence). The CDR3 bases are TGTGCCAGCACCCTATCGGGACTAGCGGGAGAGGAGCAGTTCTTC. It specifies CASTLSGLAGEEQFF.

V and J are TRBV14 and TRBJ1-2, with a possible D match to TRBD1 (5 bases). Germline lookup yields CDR1 SGHDN and CDR2 FVKESK. V was cut by 0 bases and J by 4 bases, with 12 bases left in between. The CDR3 spans 15 residues. The CDR3: CASSQDLRQGYGYTF. The CDR3 DNA reads TGTGCCAGCAGCCAAGATCTTAGGCAGGGCTATGGCTACACCTTC.

The rearrangement uses TRBV30 and TRBJ2-5, with D perhaps matching TRBD2 (6 bases). Germline lookup yields CDR1 GTSNPN and CDR2 SVGIG (reference sequence). The CDR3 covers 12 residues. Between the trimmed V and J ends, which lost 0 bases and 4 bases, there was a span of 6 bases. This chain's CDR3 is CAWSVGGETQYF. The CDR3 nucleotides are TGTGCCTGGAGTGTGGGAGGAGAGACCCAGTACTTC.

This chain joins TRBV29-1 and TRBJ2-5, with D possibly matching TRBD1 (5 bases). With 1 base removed from V and 4 bases from J, the gap between germline ends came to 7 bases. Germline V gene data show CDR1 as SQVTM and CDR2 as ANQGSEA. The CDR3 loop spans 12 amino acids. The CDR3: CSVEGGIETQYF. CDR3 sequence (DNA): TGCAGCGTTGAAGGGGGCATAGAGACCCAGTACTTC.

This sequence joins TRBV6-1 and TRBJ2-2; 7 nucleotides line up with TRBD2. The CDR3 runs 14 residues. Germline values: CDR1 MNHNS, CDR2 SASEGT. V trimming: 5 bases; J trimming: 8 bases; junction bases outside the gene matches: 8. CDR3: CASSREGVPGELFF. The CDR3 DNA follows: TGTGCCAGCAGTAGGGAGGGAGTCCCAGGGGAGCTGTTTTTT.

The V gene is TRBV20-1, the J gene TRBJ2-3, with unresolved D. Looked up from germline, CDR1 is DFQATT and CDR2 is SNEGSKA (reference sequence). This CDR3 has 11 residues. Trimming took 5 bases from V and 5 from J, leaving 8 bases between them. CDR3: CSAPRVDTQYF. CDR3 DNA: TGCAGTGCTCCCCGGGTAGATACGCAGTATTTT.

The chain recombines TRBV7-9 with TRBJ1-4, with TRBD1 matching over 12 bases. The CDR3 contains 16 residues. Trimming at V came to 5 bases and at J to 7 bases, leaving 8 bases not matched to a gene. Germline V gene data show CDR1 as SEHNR and CDR2 as FQNEAQ (reference sequence). Written as DNA, the CDR3 is TGTGCCAGCAGCCTCTTCCCGGGACAGGGGGCTGAAAAACTGTTTTTT. Protein sequence: CASSLFPGQGAEKLFF.

This rearrangement joins TRBV7-9 to TRBJ2-2; 10 nucleotides line up with TRBD2. The CDR3 covers 14 residues. V lost 5 bases to trimming and J lost 6 bases; unmatched junction nucleotides: 3. CDR1 is SEHNR and CDR2 is FQNEAQ in the germline V gene (reference sequence). The CDR3 region is CASSPLAGAGELFF. The CDR3 coding sequence is TGTGCCAGCAGCCCGCTAGCGGGAGCCGGGGAGCTGTTTTTT.